Listed below are T cell receptor beta chains from one sample, sequenced in a study of cytomegalovirus exposure and HLA in healthy donors. Data came from immunoSEQ multiplex PCR; TCRdb stores just in-frame clones and leaves some out. Its clone listing holds about 74,000 clones. Sequencing used PBMCs. The receptors here all came from a female donor in good health and CMV-seropositive. The CDR3 runs from the conserved cysteine through the conserved F or W. The order of the fields is V gene, J gene, D gene, CDR3 protein. D genes are given only for firm matches.

>TRBV4-3|TRBJ1-1|TRBD1
CASSQDWGQKNTEAFF
>TRBV7-8|TRBJ2-4|NA
CASSLSEGVWNIQYF
>TRBV5-1|TRBJ2-1|TRBD2
CASSPPQTTSRGDEQFF
>TRBV7-8|TRBJ1-5|NA
CASGNRDQPQHF
>TRBV9|TRBJ1-2|NA
CASSRRDNPNYGYTF
>TRBV4-3|TRBJ1-2|TRBD1
CASSQEGRGVSGYTF
>TRBV11-3|TRBJ2-3|NA
CASSPTAGSDTQYF
>TRBV7-2|TRBJ2-7|NA
CASSAEGDHEQYF
>TRBV6-1|TRBJ1-4|NA
CASSVAQNEKLFF
>TRBV29-1|TRBJ2-1|NA
CSVEDWNEQFF
>TRBV9|TRBJ2-1|TRBD2
CASSGTGTNSYNEQFF
>TRBV15|TRBJ2-1|NA
CATSREQYNEQFF
>TRBV5-4|TRBJ2-1|TRBD2
CASVPSGGAGVSNEQFF
>TRBV25-1|TRBJ1-1|NA
CASSGGTGRTEAFF
>TRBV7-8|TRBJ2-1|TRBD2
CASSSKSGRSYNEQFF
>TRBV29-1|TRBJ1-4|NA
CSVCTGTVGTKLFF
>TRBV7-2|TRBJ2-5|TRBD1
CASSLSGTGMFETQYF
>TRBV28|TRBJ1-4|TRBD1
CASSLYRGGGEKLFF
>TRBV5-1|TRBJ2-2|TRBD2
CASSPGTSKVGELFF
>TRBV14|TRBJ1-3|TRBD1
CASSHRTGAGNTIYF
>TRBV29-1|TRBJ2-3|TRBD2
CSVEVGSSGGYTDTQYF
>TRBV7-2|TRBJ2-5|TRBD2
CASSDSGGIVETQYF
>TRBV6-6|TRBJ2-7|TRBD1
CASSYYRDSAYEQYF
>TRBV7-6|TRBJ2-1|NA
CASSGLRGDEQFF
>TRBV28|TRBJ1-4|TRBD1
CASSWTGATNEKLFF
>TRBV5-4|TRBJ2-7|TRBD2
CASSLTSGSEDEQYF
>TRBV6-5|TRBJ2-1|NA
CASSPADEGYEQFF
>TRBV6-1|TRBJ1-5|TRBD1
CASRGTVQPQHF
>TRBV19|TRBJ2-2|TRBD1
CASKPGGGTGELFF
>TRBV5-4|TRBJ2-1|NA
CASSLYGLGSNEQFF
>TRBV2|TRBJ2-7|NA
CASSEVGRGYEQYF
>TRBV9|TRBJ2-1|TRBD2
CASSVSGTSYNEQFF
>TRBV6-5|TRBJ2-7|NA
CASSYSGRYEQYF
>TRBV6-5|TRBJ2-2|TRBD1
CASSYSMGQVTGELFF
>TRBV5-5|TRBJ1-1|TRBD1
CASSWGQSNTEAFF
>TRBV11-2|TRBJ1-6|NA
CASSLGAHNSPLHF
>TRBV4-3|TRBJ2-2|TRBD1
CASSQGTGPTGELFF
>TRBV11-2|TRBJ2-4|TRBD1
CASSLVGTGNIQYF
>TRBV6-1|TRBJ2-7|NA
CASSDLFSRRVTTYEQYF
>TRBV6-5|TRBJ2-7|NA
CASSSGLSGEQYF
>TRBV6-1|TRBJ1-1|NA
CASSEVWNTEAFF
>TRBV6-6|TRBJ1-2|TRBD1
CASSSTGQAYGYTF
>TRBV30|TRBJ2-2|NA
CASLGALKNTGELFF
>TRBV11-1|TRBJ2-1|TRBD2
CASSPRASGRVEQFF
>TRBV5-6|TRBJ2-7|TRBD2
CASSLWLAAYEQYF
>TRBV27|TRBJ2-1|NA
CASSYPNREQFF
>TRBV19|TRBJ2-1|NA
CASRAGLRDEQFF
>TRBV29-1|TRBJ1-2|TRBD1
CSVEEQGAYGYTF
>TRBV5-1|TRBJ2-7|TRBD1
CASSPQGTGATHSYEQYF
>TRBV30|TRBJ2-7|TRBD2
CAWSLTSGRFSYEQYF
>TRBV11-2|TRBJ2-1|TRBD2
CASSSTLSGGASEQFF
>TRBV7-2|TRBJ1-1|NA
CASSFTDRNPNTEAFF